The sequence of this T cell receptor beta chain was determined in a study of CD8 T cells in Susac syndrome (dated by TCRdb to between 2018 and 2021). Broadly, across the study: Repertoire sequencing was used to test whether CD8+ T cell activation and differentiation in Susac syndrome was antigen driven. The clonality of the CD8+ T cell repertoire was compared across more than 9 healthy donors, about 14 Susac syndrome patients and around 15 multiple sclerosis patients. Study-wide findings and limitations: The study acknowledged that relatively few individuals were included in the TCR sequencing and HLA analysis.

Peripheral blood CD8+ and CD4+ T cells from healthy donors, Susac syndrome patients and multiple sclerosis patients were profiled using high-throughput TCR beta sequencing. The multiple sclerosis controls were treatment-naive patients who had stable or active relapsing-remitting disease and met the revised McDonald criteria. Bulk CD8+ and CD4+ T cells were purified by magnetic negative isolation, while CD8+ TEMRA cells were enriched using FACS. Blood was collected in EDTA tubes and processed within 24 hours, with PBMCs isolated through density gradient centrifugation. PBMCs intended for TCR sequencing were frozen in liquid nitrogen and were later thawed in a 37 degrees C water bath. The sorted or isolated CD4+, CD8+ and CD8+ TEMRA cells reached a purity of at least 90%. RNA was extracted using the RNeasy kit, and roughly 0.5 to 1 microgram was reverse transcribed with random hexamers. The immunoSEQ multiplex PCR assay, which covers 54 Vbeta and 13 Jbeta segments, was used to amplify TCR beta CDR3 regions. PCR amplification bias was corrected using a synthetic template baseline for primer optimization and computational correction. Regarding the original processing steps: Reads were assigned to V, D and J genes according to IMGT and analyzed in immunoSEQ Analyzer, with only productive sequences retained. Clonality was computed as one minus Shannon entropy normalized by log2 of the number of productive unique sequences. Public and private clones were assessed among the 100 most prevalent clones of each patient and control. Susac-specific clones were defined as absent from healthy and MS cohorts, around 970 published viral clones and other ImmuneACCESS disease sequences. TCRdb trimmed the raw reads at Q25, called clones with MiXCR and kept productive beta chains. Rows with a matching CDR3 protein are joined into one entry that keeps the most common DNA and genes. The authors' filters were not applied to this entry. This sample holds approximately 280,000 distinct CDR3 sequences; 80% to 90% were observed only once. Approximately 0.11% of the sample rests with the top ten.

The CDR3 numbers 17 residues from cysteine through phenylalanine. Just CDR3 DNA is preserved here, 51 bases in frame from base 1. V gives up 3 bases and J gives up 1 base, and the segment between their germline ends measures 13 bases. Sequences SNHLY (CDR1) and FYNNEI (CDR2) are obtained from the germline V gene. Comment on this clonotype: Its antigen is still unknown. No much larger clone is present one base from it, and per-base qualities are unavailable.

The rearranged chain carries TRBV2 and TRBJ2-6; tentative D gene TRBD1, with 6 bases matching. Sequencing used CD8+ T cells from PBMCs. This TCR derives from a human donor with multiple sclerosis. The nucleotide sequence reads as follows: TGTGCCAGCAGTGATGGTACAGGGCTTTCTGGGGCCAACGTCCTGACTTTC. This gives the protein CASSDGTGLSGANVLTF.